What follows are 22 T cell receptor beta chains derived from one specimen sequenced in a study of OX40 agonist ivuxolimab in advanced cancers. This table comes from immunoSEQ multiplex PCR, and its TCRdb copy is limited to in-frame clones, with some not included. The sample yields tens of thousands of clones, 88% seen once. The specimen was CD4+ or CD8+ T cells sorted from blood, collected in a trial of the OX40 agonist ivuxolimab. Receptors originate from an adult with an advanced solid tumor such as melanoma, head and neck, liver or kidney cancer.

The genes are TRBV30 and TRBJ1-2, with D maybe TRBD1 (6 bases). Trimming stripped 2 bases from V and 7 bases from J, with 11 bases between. The CDR3 loop spans 12 amino acids. Per germline, CDR1 GTSNPN and CDR2 SVGIG (reference sequence). The CDR3 DNA sequence: TGTGCCTGGAGTACAGGGTGGGGTGGCTACACCTTC. The encoded protein is CAWSTGWGGYTF.

The chain uses TRBV10-1 and TRBJ1-5, with 8 bases fitting TRBD1. Germline CDR1 is WNHNN and CDR2 is SYGVQD (reference sequence). The CDR3 is 14 residues long. The V segment lost 10 bases and the J segment 5 bases; nucleotides outside the gene matches: 10. Written as DNA, the CDR3 is TGCGCCATCCCCAAGGGACAGGACTATCAGCCCCAGCATTTT. It yields the protein CAIPKGQDYQPQHF.

The chain combines TRBV25-1 with TRBJ1-1; D is possibly TRBD1 (5 bases). The CDR3 runs to 12 residues. The ends were cut back, 5 bases at V and 8 bases at J, with 12 bases in the middle. Germline CDR1 MGHDK, CDR2 SYGVNS. The CDR3 loop is CASSSPGGEAFF. The CDR3 DNA sequence: TGTGCCAGCAGTTCTCCCGGGGGGGAAGCTTTCTTT. Full variable domain (remainder filled in from reference TRBV25-1 and TRBJ1-1): EADIYQTPRYLVIGTGKKITLECSQTMGHDKMYWYQQDPGMELHLIHYSYGVNSTEKGDLSSESTVSRIRTEHFPLTLESARPSHTSQYLCASSSPGGEAFFGQGTRLTVV.

The CDR3 loop reads CASSLVGSTDTQYF. For the CDR3, the DNA is TGTGCCAGCAGCTTGGTAGGTTCCACAGATACGCAGTATTTT. V usage is TRBV5-5 and J usage is TRBJ2-3; the D is unclear. Germline CDR1 reads SGHKS; CDR2 reads YYEKEE (reference sequence). Trimming shortened V by 0 bases and J by 2 bases, and 7 bases separated the two germline ends. The CDR3 contains 14 residues. Variable domain in full (rest from reference TRBV5-5 and TRBJ2-3): DAGVTQSPTHLIKTRGQQVTLRCSPISGHKSVSWYQQVLGQGPQFIFQYYEKEERGRGNFPDRFSARQFPNYSSELNVNALLLGDSALYLCASSLVGSTDTQYFGPGTRLTVL.

The V gene is TRBV11-2, the J gene TRBJ2-7; no reliable D call. Germline V gene sequence: CDR1 SGHAT, CDR2 FQNNGV. With 1 base removed from V and 6 bases from J, the gap between germline ends came to 10 bases. The CDR3 consists of 13 residues. The CDR3 loop reads CASSLVTVPEQYF. The CDR3 nucleotides are TGTGCCAGCAGCTTAGTGACGGTCCCCGAGCAGTACTTC.

The rearrangement links TRBV2 to TRBJ2-7, with D tentatively TRBD1 (6 bases). The CDR3 length is 15 residues. Germline V gene lookup returns CDR1 SNHLY and CDR2 FYNNEI. V lost 0 bases to trimming and J lost 2 bases, with 11 bases between them. This chain's CDR3 is CASSEADGQTYEQYF. Here the CDR3 DNA reads TGTGCCAGCAGTGAAGCGGACGGACAGACCTACGAGCAGTACTTC.

This chain connects TRBV5-1 to TRBJ2-5; the D gene could be TRBD1 or TRBD2 (5 bases each). V was clipped by 0 bases and J by 5 bases, with 8 bases between them. The CDR3 contains 13 residues. The germline CDR1 and CDR2 sequences are SGHRS and YFSETQ. CDR3 DNA: TGCGCCAGCAGCTTGGAAGGGGACGAGACCCAGTACTTC. Residues: CASSLEGDETQYF. Drawing the rest from reference TRBV5-1 and TRBJ2-5, the complete variable domain is KAGVTQTPRYLIKTRGQQVTLSCSPISGHRSVSWYQQTPGQGLQFLFEYFSETQRNKGNFPGRFSGRQFSNSRSEMNVSTLELGDSALYLCASSLEGDETQYFGPGTRLLVL.

The CDR3: CAWSVVGWATDTQYF. The CDR3 coding sequence is TGTGCCTGGAGTGTAGTGGGGTGGGCCACAGATACGCAGTATTTT. The J gene is TRBJ2-3, the V gene TRBV30; unclear D gene. Trimming took off 0 bases at V and 2 bases at J, with 12 bases between the two ends. CDR3 length equals 15 residues. The germline gives CDR1 GTSNPN, CDR2 SVGIG (reference sequence).

The chain has TRBV7-3 and TRBJ1-6, with D possibly TRBD1 on 6 matching bases. The CDR3 is 15 residues long. V gave up 5 bases and J gave up 10 bases, with 18 bases separating them. In germline, CDR1 is SGHTA, CDR2 FQGTGA. The CDR3 coding sequence is TGTGCCAGCAGCGTTACAGGGATCGGGGGATCACCCCTCCACTTT. It yields the protein CASSVTGIGGSPLHF.

The J gene is TRBJ2-5, the V gene TRBV6-5, with 10 nucleotides matching TRBD1. The CDR3 runs to 15 residues. V dropped 8 bases and J dropped 4; count of bases not matched to a gene: 10. Germline V gene lookup returns CDR1 MNHEY and CDR2 SVGAGI. The CDR3 region has the DNA TGTGCCAGCGGGGGGACAGGGGCAGTACTAGAGACCCAGTACTTC. It encodes CASGGTGAVLETQYF.

The chain is built from TRBV19 and TRBJ1-2, with TRBD1 matching over 11 bases. There are 15 residues in the CDR3. Germline V gene sequence: CDR1 LNHDA, CDR2 SQIVND (reference sequence). Germline trimming cut 3 bases from V and 6 bases from J; bases unmatched to any gene: 6. The CDR3 is CASSIGTGGDDGYTF. CDR3 DNA: TGTGCCAGTAGTATCGGGACAGGGGGTGATGATGGCTACACCTTC.

The chain carries TRBV10-2 and TRBJ2-1, with 9 bases that match TRBD2. From germline, CDR1 is WSHSY and CDR2 SAAADI. CDR3 length equals 16 residues. V lost 2 bases to trimming and J lost 7 bases; unmatched junction nucleotides: 9. As DNA, the CDR3 is TGCGCCAGCAGTGAGAAATGGGCGGGAGGGAGGAATGAGCAGTTCTTC. Amino acid sequence: CASSEKWAGGRNEQFF.

The V gene is TRBV5-8, the J gene TRBJ2-5; perhaps D is TRBD1 or TRBD2 (5 bases each). Per germline, CDR1 SGHTS and CDR2 YDEGEE. Trimming removed 4 bases from V and 6 bases from J, with 22 bases in between. This CDR3 has 16 residues. The CDR3 loop reads CASSILDGRERKTQYF. The CDR3 nucleotides read TGTGCCAGCAGCATCTTGGATGGCAGGGAGAGGAAGACCCAGTACTTC.

The chain combines TRBV11-2 with TRBJ1-4; 8 nucleotides align to TRBD1. The J segment lost 8 bases and the V segment lost 5 bases, leaving 7 bases of the junction unmatched. Per the germline V gene, CDR1 is SGHAT and CDR2 is FQNNGV. CDR3 size: 14 residues. The CDR3 DNA follows: TGTGCCAGCAGCCCAACAGGGGGATACGAAAAACTGTTTTTT. Translated, it gives CASSPTGGYEKLFF.

The chain recombines TRBV6-5 with TRBJ1-1; tentative D call: TRBD1 (5 bases). Between the trimmed V and J ends, which lost 6 bases and 5 bases, there was a span of 7 bases. This CDR3 spans 11 amino acids. Germline lookup yields CDR1 MNHEY and CDR2 SVGAGI. CDR3 sequence reads: CASRGPTEAFF. The CDR3 DNA is TGTGCCAGCAGGGGGCCGACTGAAGCTTTCTTT.

This clone showed up just once. The V gene is TRBV5-1, the J gene TRBJ2-2; 11 bases map to TRBD1. Trimming removed 4 bases from V and 2 bases from J; junction bases left unmatched: 4. The CDR3 spans 16 residues. Germline loops: CDR1 SGHRS, CDR2 YFSETQ. CDR3: CASSTGQGANTGELFF. The CDR3 region has the DNA TGCGCCAGCAGCACCGGACAGGGGGCTAACACCGGGGAGCTGTTTTTT.

The V and J genes are TRBV5-1 and TRBJ2-7; D perhaps matches TRBD1 (6 bases). V was trimmed by 0 bases and J by 4 bases, leaving 14 bases between them. The germline V gene encodes CDR1 SGHRS and CDR2 YFSETQ. The CDR3 is 15 amino acids. The DNA of the CDR3 is TGCGCCAGCAGCTTGGGGCAGGGGCTTCAATACGAGCAGTACTTC. This encodes CASSLGQGLQYEQYF. Variable domain in full (rest from reference TRBV5-1 and TRBJ2-7): KAGVTQTPRYLIKTRGQQVTLSCSPISGHRSVSWYQQTPGQGLQFLFEYFSETQRNKGNFPGRFSGRQFSNSRSEMNVSTLELGDSALYLCASSLGQGLQYEQYFGPGTRLTVT.

V gene TRBV7-9 combines with J gene TRBJ2-1; 10 nucleotides match TRBD2. This CDR3 is built from 12 residues. Trimming removed 5 bases from V and 16 bases from J; junction bases left unmatched: 8. Germline CDR1 is SEHNR and CDR2 is FQNEAQ (reference sequence). The CDR3 nucleotides are TGTGCCAGCAGCCAAGGAAGCGGGAGGGCTTTCTTC. Protein product: CASSQGSGRAFF.

The V gene is TRBV18, the J gene TRBJ2-7, with D uncertain. This CDR3 is 12 amino acids long. The germline V and J ends were trimmed by 2 bases and 5 bases, with 7 bases remaining between them. Germline loops: CDR1 KGHSH, CDR2 LQKENI. The DNA of the CDR3 is TGTGCCAGCTCACCAGCTGGGCACGAGCAGTACTTC. This sequence encodes CASSPAGHEQYF. Full variable domain (rest looked up from reference TRBV18 and TRBJ2-7): NAGVMQNPRHLVRRRGQEARLRCSPMKGHSHVYWYRQLPEEGLKFMVYLQKENIIDESGMPKERFSAEFPKEGPSILRIQQVVRGDSAAYFCASSPAGHEQYFGPGTRLTVT.

The chain links TRBV7-3 to TRBJ1-1; D gene ambiguous. The CDR3 is 13 amino acids. V was cut by 2 bases and J by 1 base, with 5 bases left in between. Germline V CDR1 and CDR2: SGHTA, FQGTGA. CDR3 protein: CASSLAENTEAFF. The CDR3 DNA is TGTGCCAGCAGCTTAGCGGAGAACACTGAAGCTTTCTTT.

The rearrangement links TRBV5-4 to TRBJ2-5; 7 bases align to TRBD2. This CDR3 contains 14 residues. Germline CDR1 reads SGHNT; CDR2 reads YYREEE (reference sequence). J gave up 1 base and V 7 bases, and 7 bases lay outside the gene matches. Here the CDR3 reads CASHKRDFQETQYF. The CDR3 bases are TGTGCCAGCCACAAGCGGGATTTCCAAGAGACCCAGTACTTC. Together with reference TRBV5-4 and TRBJ2-5, the CDR3 gives the full variable domain: ETGVTQSPTHLIKTRGQQVTLRCSSQSGHNTVSWYQQALGQGPQFIFQYYREEENGRGNFPPRFSGLQFPNYSSELNVNALELDDSALYLCASHKRDFQETQYFGPGTRLLVL.

The chain uses TRBV18 and TRBJ1-3; maybe TRBD1 (6 bases). The V gene lost 0 bases and the J gene lost 0 bases, with 12 bases spanning the gap. The CDR3 has 17 amino acids. In germline, CDR1 is KGHSH, CDR2 LQKENI. The chain's CDR3 is CASSPPKTGPSGNTIYF. DNA of the CDR3: TGTGCCAGCTCACCACCAAAGACAGGTCCCTCTGGAAACACCATATATTTT.